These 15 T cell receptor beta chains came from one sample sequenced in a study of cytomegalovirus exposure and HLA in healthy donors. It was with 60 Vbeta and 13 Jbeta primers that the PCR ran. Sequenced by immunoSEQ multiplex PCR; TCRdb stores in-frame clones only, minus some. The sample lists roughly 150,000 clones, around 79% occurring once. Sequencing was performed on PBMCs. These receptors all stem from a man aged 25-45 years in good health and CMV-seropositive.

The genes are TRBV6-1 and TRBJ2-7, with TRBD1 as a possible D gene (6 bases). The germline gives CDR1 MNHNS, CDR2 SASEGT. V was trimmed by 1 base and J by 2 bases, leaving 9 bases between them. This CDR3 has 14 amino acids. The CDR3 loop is CASSEDRAPYEQYF. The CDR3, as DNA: TGTGCCAGCAGTGAAGACAGGGCCCCCTACGAGCAGTACTTC.

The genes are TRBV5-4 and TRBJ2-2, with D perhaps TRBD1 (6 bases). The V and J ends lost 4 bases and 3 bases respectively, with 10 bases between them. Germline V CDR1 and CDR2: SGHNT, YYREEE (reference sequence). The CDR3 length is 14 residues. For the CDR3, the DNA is TGTGCCAGCAGCATACGGACAGACACCGGGGAGCTGTTTTTT. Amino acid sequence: CASSIRTDTGELFF.

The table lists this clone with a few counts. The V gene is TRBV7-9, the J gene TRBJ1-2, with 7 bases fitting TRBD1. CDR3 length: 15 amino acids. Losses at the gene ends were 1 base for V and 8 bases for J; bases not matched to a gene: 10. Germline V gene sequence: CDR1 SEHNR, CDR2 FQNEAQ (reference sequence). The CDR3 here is CASSLVRDSRRGYTF. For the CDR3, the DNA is TGTGCCAGCAGCTTAGTCCGGGACAGCCGACGGGGCTACACCTTC.

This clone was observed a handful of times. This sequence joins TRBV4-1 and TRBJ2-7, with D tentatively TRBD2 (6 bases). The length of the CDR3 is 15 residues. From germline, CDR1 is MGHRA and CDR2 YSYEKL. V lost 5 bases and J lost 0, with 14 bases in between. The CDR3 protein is CASSSVRDSSYEQYF. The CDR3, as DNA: TGCGCCAGCAGCTCGGTCCGGGACTCCTCCTACGAGCAGTACTTC.

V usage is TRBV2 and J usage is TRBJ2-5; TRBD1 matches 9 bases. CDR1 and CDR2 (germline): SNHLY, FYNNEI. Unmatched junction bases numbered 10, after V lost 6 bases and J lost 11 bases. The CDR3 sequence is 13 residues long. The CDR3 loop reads CASRTGTGNEQYF. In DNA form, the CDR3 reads TGTGCCAGCAGAACCGGGACAGGGAATGAGCAGTACTTC.

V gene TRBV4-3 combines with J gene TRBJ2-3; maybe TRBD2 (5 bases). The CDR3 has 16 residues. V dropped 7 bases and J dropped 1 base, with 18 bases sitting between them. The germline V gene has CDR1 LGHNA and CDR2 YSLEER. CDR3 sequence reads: CASTPTRATGTDTQYF. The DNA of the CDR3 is TGCGCCAGCACCCCGACGAGGGCTACCGGCACAGATACGCAGTATTTT.

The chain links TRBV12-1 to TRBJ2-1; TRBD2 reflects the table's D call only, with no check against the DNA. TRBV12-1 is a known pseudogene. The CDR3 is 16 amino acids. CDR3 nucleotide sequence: TGTGCCAGCAGCTCCCGCGGGACTAGCGGGAGGGGGGAGCAGTTCTTC. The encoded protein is CASSSRGTSGRGEQFF.

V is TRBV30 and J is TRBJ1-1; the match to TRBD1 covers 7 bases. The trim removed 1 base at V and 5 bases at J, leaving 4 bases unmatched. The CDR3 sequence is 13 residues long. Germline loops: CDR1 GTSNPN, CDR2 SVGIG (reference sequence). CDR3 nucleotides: TGTGCCTGGAGTGGCAGGGGGAATACTGAAGCTTTCTTT. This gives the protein CAWSGRGNTEAFF.

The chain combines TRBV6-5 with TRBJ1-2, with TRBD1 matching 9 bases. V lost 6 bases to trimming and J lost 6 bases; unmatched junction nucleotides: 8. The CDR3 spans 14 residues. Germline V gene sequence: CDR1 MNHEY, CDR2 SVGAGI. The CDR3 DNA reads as TGTGCCAGCAGCCGCCAACAGGGGGCGAATGGCTACACCTTC. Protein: CASSRQQGANGYTF.

The CDR3 DNA reads TGCGCCAGCAGCCAAGATGCGCTAGCGGGTATATCCTACGAGCAGTACTTC. Protein sequence: CASSQDALAGISYEQYF. This chain connects TRBV4-1 to TRBJ2-7; TRBD2 aligns across 8 bases. CDR3 length equals 17 residues. The germline V gene encodes CDR1 MGHRA and CDR2 YSYEKL. V shed 0 bases, J shed 1 base, and the junction held 8 bases outside the gene matches.

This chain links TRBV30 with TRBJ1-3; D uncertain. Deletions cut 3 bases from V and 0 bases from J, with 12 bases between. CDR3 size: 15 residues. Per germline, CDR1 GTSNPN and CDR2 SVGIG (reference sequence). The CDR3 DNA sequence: TGTGCCTGGAGGCACAGCCGAAACTCTGGAAACACCATATATTTT. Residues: CAWRHSRNSGNTIYF.

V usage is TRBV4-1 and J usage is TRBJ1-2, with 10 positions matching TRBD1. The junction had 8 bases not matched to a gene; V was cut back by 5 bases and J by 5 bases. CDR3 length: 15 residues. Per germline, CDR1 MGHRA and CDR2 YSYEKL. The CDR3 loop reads CASSFGQGEGYGYTF. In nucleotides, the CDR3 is TGCGCCAGCAGCTTCGGACAGGGGGAAGGTTATGGCTACACCTTC.

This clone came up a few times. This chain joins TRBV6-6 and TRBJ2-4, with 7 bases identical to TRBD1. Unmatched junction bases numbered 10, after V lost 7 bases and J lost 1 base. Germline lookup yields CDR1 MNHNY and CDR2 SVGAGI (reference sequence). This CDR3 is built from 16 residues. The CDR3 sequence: CASIDEGAGAKNIQYF. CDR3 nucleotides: TGTGCCAGCATCGATGAGGGGGCCGGGGCCAAAAACATTCAGTACTTC.

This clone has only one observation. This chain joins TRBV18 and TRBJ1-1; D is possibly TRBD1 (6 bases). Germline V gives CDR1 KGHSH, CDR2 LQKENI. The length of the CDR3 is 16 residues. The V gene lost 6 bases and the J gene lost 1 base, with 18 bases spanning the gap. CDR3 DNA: TGTGCCAGCTCCCCTCCGACCGGGACAAAGAACACTGAAGCTTTCTTT. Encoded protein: CASSPPTGTKNTEAFF.

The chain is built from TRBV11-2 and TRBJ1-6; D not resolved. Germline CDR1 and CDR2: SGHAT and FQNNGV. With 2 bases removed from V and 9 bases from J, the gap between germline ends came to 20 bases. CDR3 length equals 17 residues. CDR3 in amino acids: CASSLIGSRGTTSPLHF. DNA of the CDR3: TGTGCCAGCAGCTTAATCGGCTCCCGGGGTACGACTTCACCCCTCCACTTT.